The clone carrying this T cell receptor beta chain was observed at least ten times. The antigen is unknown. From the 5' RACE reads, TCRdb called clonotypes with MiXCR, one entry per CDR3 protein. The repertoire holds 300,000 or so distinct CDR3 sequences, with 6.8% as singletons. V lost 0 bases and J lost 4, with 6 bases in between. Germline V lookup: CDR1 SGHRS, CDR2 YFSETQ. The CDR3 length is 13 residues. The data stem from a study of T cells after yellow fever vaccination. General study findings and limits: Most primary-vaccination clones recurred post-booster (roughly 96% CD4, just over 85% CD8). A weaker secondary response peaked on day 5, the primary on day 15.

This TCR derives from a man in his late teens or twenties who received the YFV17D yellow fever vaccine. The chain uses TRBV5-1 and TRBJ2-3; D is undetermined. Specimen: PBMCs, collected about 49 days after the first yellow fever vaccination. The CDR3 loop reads CASSLDGSDTQYF. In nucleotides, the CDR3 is TGCGCCAGCAGCTTGGACGGTTCAGATACGCAGTATTTT.